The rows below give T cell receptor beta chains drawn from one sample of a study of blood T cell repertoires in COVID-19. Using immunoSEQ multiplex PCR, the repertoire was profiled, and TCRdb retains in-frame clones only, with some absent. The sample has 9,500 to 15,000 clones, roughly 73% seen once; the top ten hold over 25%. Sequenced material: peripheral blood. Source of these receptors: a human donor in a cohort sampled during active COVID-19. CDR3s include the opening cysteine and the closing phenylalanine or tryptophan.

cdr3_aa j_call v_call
CASSFSGTGELFF TRBJ2-2 TRBV12-3/TRBV12-4
CASSLMQGATEAFF TRBJ1-1 TRBV27
CASSPIKLAKNIQYF TRBJ2-4 TRBV18
CASSPDRAQPQHF TRBJ1-5 TRBV5-4
CASSYSLASLETQYF TRBJ2-5 TRBV6-2/TRBV6-3
CASSLELAGDTQYF TRBJ2-3 TRBV7-2
CASGTENTGELFF TRBJ2-2 TRBV2
CASSQDTSGGDEQFF TRBJ2-1 TRBV4-3
CASNDRGRTEQFF TRBJ2-1 TRBV2
CASSSQGAGDTQYF TRBJ2-3 TRBV11-3
CASSLLGLASNEQFF TRBJ2-1 TRBV27
CASSYSTGSHEQYF TRBJ2-7 TRBV6-5
CASSDPARGRDGYTF TRBJ1-2 TRBV6-6
CASSQEITYYTGELFF TRBJ2-2 TRBV3-1/TRBV3-2
CASSSTSVGRNTGELFF TRBJ2-2 TRBV5-1
CATSDGTVVAYNEQFF TRBJ2-1 TRBV24-1
CASSTDGAEAFF TRBJ1-1 TRBV12-3/TRBV12-4
CASSPPGEGSRAHEQYF TRBJ2-7 TRBV4-2
CASSLIPTSGGPDTQYF TRBJ2-3 TRBV18
CAISERAGGEKLFF TRBJ1-4 TRBV10-3
CASSLVASGRYEQYF TRBJ2-7 TRBV7-9
CASSVGPGTNYEQYF TRBJ2-7 TRBV9
CASSDEGNYNSPLHF TRBJ1-6 TRBV18
CASSFRFSPRRGRWNSPLHF TRBJ1-6 TRBV28
CASSQGLNAYNEQFF TRBJ2-1 TRBV7-9
CSASSFGTGASNYGYTF TRBJ1-2 TRBV20-1
CASRPGTGAGPQYF TRBJ2-5 TRBV6-5
CASTLPQKTNVLTF TRBJ2-6 TRBV11-3
CASTEGPTNYGYTF TRBJ1-2 TRBV6-1
CASSLAMGGEQYF TRBJ2-7 TRBV5-1
CASSYSQGGREFYEQYF TRBJ2-7 TRBV6-2/TRBV6-3
CASSRGLPNEKLFF TRBJ1-4 TRBV13
CASSQVAGNGANVLTF TRBJ2-6 TRBV4-1
CASSEQGLHMAYNEQFF TRBJ2-1 TRBV2
CASSEGVHINSPLHF TRBJ1-6 TRBV6-1
CASGLEGTRPYEQYF TRBJ2-7 TRBV12-5
CASSPIRVAGASTQYF TRBJ2-3 TRBV7-9